The 30 T cell receptor beta chains listed next were all sequenced from one sample in a study of blood T cell repertoires in COVID-19. The repertoire was sequenced with immunoSEQ multiplex PCR; TCRdb's copy has only in-frame clones and lacks some. The sample lists some 260,000 clones, 70% to 90% occurring once. Material: peripheral blood. The receptors derive from a woman aged 25 to 39 with COVID-19, enrolled during active disease.

The count of this clone is one. CDR3 region: CASSSGGWTPGLAEETQYF. In nucleotides, the CDR3 is TGTGCCAGCAGCTCCGGGGGGTGGACACCGGGACTAGCGGAAGAGACCCAGTACTTC. The V call is TRBV9, the J call TRBJ2-5, with 11 nucleotides matching TRBD2. The CDR3 length is 19 residues. The germline CDR1 and CDR2 sequences are SGDLS and YYNGEE. V lost 4 bases to trimming and J lost 3 bases; unmatched junction nucleotides: 17.

The chain has TRBV10-3 and TRBJ2-1; 9 nucleotides align to TRBD1. Trimming at V came to 0 bases and at J to 8 bases, leaving 5 bases not matched to a gene. Germline V gene lookup returns CDR1 ENHRY and CDR2 SYGVKD. The CDR3 runs to 15 residues. In nucleotides, the CDR3 is TGTGCCATCAGTGAGTCGATCACAGGGGGCGATGAGCAGTTCTTC. Translating gives CAISESITGGDEQFF.

V gene TRBV11-2 combines with J gene TRBJ1-2; D uncertain. The CDR3 extends over 13 amino acids. Trimming stripped 2 bases from V and 4 bases from J, with 8 bases between. CDR1 is SGHAT and CDR2 is FQNNGV in the germline V gene. The CDR3 reads CASSLPPLYGYTF. The CDR3 bases are TGTGCCAGCAGCTTACCTCCCCTCTATGGCTACACCTTC.

This clone was counted only a few times. The CDR3 bases are TGCGCCAGCAGCCAAGCATACCGGGACAGCTACAATGAGCAGTTCTTC. Its translation is CASSQAYRDSYNEQFF. V and J are TRBV4-3 and TRBJ2-1; TRBD1 agrees at 7 bases. Germline values: CDR1 LGHNA, CDR2 YSLEER. Losses at the gene ends were 1 base for V and 3 bases for J; bases not matched to a gene: 6. This CDR3 comprises 16 residues.

The V call is TRBV5-4, the J call TRBJ2-7; D may be TRBD1 (6 bases). Germline values: CDR1 SGHNT, CDR2 YYREEE (reference sequence). CDR3 length: 15 residues. Trimming shortened V by 0 bases and J by 0 bases, and 10 bases separated the two germline ends. The CDR3 region is CASSLDRESSYEQYF. CDR3 nucleotide sequence: TGTGCCAGCAGCTTGGACAGGGAAAGCTCCTACGAGCAGTACTTC. Drawing the rest from reference TRBV5-4 and TRBJ2-7, the complete variable domain is ETGVTQSPTHLIKTRGQQVTLRCSSQSGHNTVSWYQQALGQGPQFIFQYYREEENGRGNFPPRFSGLQFPNYSSELNVNALELDDSALYLCASSLDRESSYEQYFGPGTRLTVT.

The genes are TRBV5-1 and TRBJ2-3; TRBD2 is a possible D gene (7 bases). The CDR3 is 15 amino acids. Trimming removed 3 bases from V and 6 bases from J, with 17 bases in between. From germline, CDR1 is SGHRS and CDR2 YFSETQ. The CDR3 nucleotides read TGCGCCAGCAGCTCATGGGGAACGGGGGGCGATACGCAGTATTTT. Amino acids: CASSSWGTGGDTQYF.

This chain uses TRBV15 with TRBJ2-7, with D possibly matching TRBD2 (5 bases). Germline assignment: CDR1 LNHNV and CDR2 YYDKDF (reference sequence). The CDR3 spans 14 residues. Trimming pared 3 bases from V and 2 bases from J, leaving 11 bases between. CDR3 in amino acids: CATSSRGPPYEQYF. The CDR3 nucleotides read TGTGCCACCAGCAGTCGCGGGCCTCCCTACGAGCAGTACTTC.

The gene calls are TRBV7-2 and TRBJ1-5; a weak D match, TRBD1 (6 bases). Germline V lookup: CDR1 SGHTA, CDR2 FQGNSA. With 5 bases removed from V and 7 bases from J, the gap between germline ends came to 12 bases. The CDR3 is 13 residues long. Here the CDR3 reads CASSPDQGQPQHF. As DNA, the CDR3 is TGTGCCAGCAGCCCAGACCAGGGGCAGCCCCAGCATTTT.

The DNA for the CDR3 is TGTGCCAGTAGTACGGGACAGGGGGAAGATACGCAGTATTTT. As protein: CASSTGQGEDTQYF. V usage is TRBV19 and J usage is TRBJ2-3, with 11 bases that match TRBD1. The J segment lost 5 bases and the V segment lost 4 bases, leaving 2 bases of the junction unmatched. CDR3 length: 14 residues. CDR1 is LNHDA and CDR2 is SQIVND in the germline V gene (reference sequence).

This clone was picked up a small number of times. V usage is TRBV5-1 and J usage is TRBJ1-2; D is undetermined. The CDR3 length is 14 residues. The germline gives CDR1 SGHRS, CDR2 YFSETQ. V was trimmed by 0 bases and J by 4 bases, leaving 10 bases between them. CDR3: CASSLDPGFYGYTF. CDR3 nucleotides: TGCGCCAGCAGCTTGGATCCAGGATTCTATGGCTACACCTTC.

This clone occurred once. The chain has TRBV30 and TRBJ2-3, with 13 bases fitting TRBD2. CDR1 and CDR2 (germline): GTSNPN, SVGIG (reference sequence). CDR3 length: 15 residues. J was trimmed by 6 bases and V by 0 bases; bases with no gene match: 3. CDR3 DNA sequence: TGTGCCTGGAGTGTGTGGACTAGCGGGAGTGATACGCAGTATTTT. Its protein is CAWSVWTSGSDTQYF.

The chain employs TRBV7-2 and TRBJ1-6; tentative D call: TRBD1 (5 bases). Germline lookup yields CDR1 SGHTA and CDR2 FQGNSA. The CDR3 extends over 15 amino acids. V was trimmed by 2 bases and J by 9 bases, leaving 14 bases between them. The CDR3 protein is CASSLIRAKASPLHF. The CDR3 DNA reads TGTGCCAGCAGCTTAATCAGGGCTAAGGCTTCACCCCTCCACTTT.

This chain joins TRBV9 and TRBJ2-5; 7 bases are shared with TRBD1. The V gene end was trimmed by 0 bases and the J gene end by 1 base; junction bases not matched to a gene: 3. The CDR3 has 15 amino acids. Germline values: CDR1 SGDLS, CDR2 YYNGEE. CDR3 DNA sequence: TGTGCCAGCAGCGTAGCTGGGACAGCCCAAGAGACCCAGTACTTC. It is translated as CASSVAGTAQETQYF.

This clone has just a few counts. CDR3 amino acids: CASRVQETQYF. CDR3 DNA: TGTGCCAGCAGGGTCCAGGAGACCCAGTACTTC. This chain connects TRBV6-5 to TRBJ2-5; no definite D call. The V end lost 6 bases, the J end lost 5 bases, and 7 bases lay between the germline ends. There are 11 residues in the CDR3. CDR1 is MNHEY and CDR2 is SVGAGI in the germline V gene.

The chain combines TRBV14 with TRBJ2-4; unclear D gene. V lost 1 base, J lost 0 bases, and 4 bases lay in between. This CDR3 spans 14 amino acids. Germline CDR1 reads SGHDN; CDR2 reads FVKESK. The CDR3 loop is CASSQAGAKNIQYF. The CDR3 DNA reads TGTGCCAGCAGCCAAGCCGGAGCCAAAAACATTCAGTACTTC.

This clone appeared a single time. This chain links TRBV10-2 with TRBJ2-3; 9 bases map to TRBD1. Germline V CDR1 and CDR2: WSHSY, SAAADI. The length of the CDR3 is 15 residues. The V segment lost 3 bases and the J segment 1 base; nucleotides outside the gene matches: 2. The CDR3 is CASSDRTGGTDTQYF. CDR3 DNA: TGCGCCAGCAGTGATCGGACAGGGGGCACAGATACGCAGTATTTT.

The J gene is TRBJ2-7, the V gene TRBV20-1; D may be TRBD2 (5 bases). V was shortened by 3 bases and J by 11 bases, with 14 bases between the two germline ends. The CDR3 runs 11 residues. Germline V gene data show CDR1 as DFQATT and CDR2 as SNEGSKA (reference sequence). The CDR3 nucleotides are TGCAGTGCTAGTTATGAGAACGGGGAGTACTTC. This encodes CSASYENGEYF.

The chain employs TRBV18 and TRBJ1-3, with D possibly being TRBD1 (6 bases). Germline V gene data show CDR1 as KGHSH and CDR2 as LQKENI. Trimming removed 4 bases from V and 7 bases from J, with 14 bases in between. The CDR3 totals 14 residues. CDR3 region: CASSLQGVRNTIYF. For the CDR3, the DNA is TGTGCCAGCTCACTACAGGGAGTCCGGAACACCATATATTTT. Based on the CDR3 plus reference TRBV18 and TRBJ1-3, the full variable domain is NAGVMQNPRHLVRRRGQEARLRCSPMKGHSHVYWYRQLPEEGLKFMVYLQKENIIDESGMPKERFSAEFPKEGPSILRIQQVVRGDSAAYFCASSLQGVRNTIYFGEGSWLTVV.

This chain joins TRBV24-1 and TRBJ2-2; D unclear. Trimming cost V 4 bases and J 2 bases, with 13 bases left between them. CDR1 is KGHDR, CDR2 SFDVKD, per germline. The CDR3 is 16 amino acids. The CDR3 coding sequence is TGTGCCACCAGTGACCATTGGGCCCCAAACACCGGGGAGCTGTTTTTT. Residues: CATSDHWAPNTGELFF.

The chain uses TRBV28 and TRBJ1-1; a weak D match, TRBD1 (5 bases). Looked up from germline, CDR1 is MDHEN and CDR2 is SYDVKM. The CDR3 length is 17 residues. Trimming removed 2 bases at V and 4 bases at J, with 20 bases between. CDR3: CASSLVGQGGVRTEAFF. The CDR3 region has the DNA TGTGCCAGCAGTTTAGTGGGGCAGGGCGGAGTGCGCACTGAAGCTTTCTTT.

This chain links TRBV11-2 with TRBJ2-6; 8 nucleotides agree with TRBD1. The CDR3 is made up of 17 amino acids. CDR1 is SGHAT and CDR2 is FQNNGV in the germline V gene. After removal of 3 bases from V and 4 bases from J, the junction contained 8 bases not matched to a gene. The CDR3 DNA reads as TGTGCCAGCAGCTTTTTCAGGGGGCGCTCAGGGGCCAACGTCCTGACTTTC. Its translation: CASSFFRGRSGANVLTF.

CDR3: CASTTRGYNEQFF. The CDR3 nucleotides read TGTGCCAGCACCACCAGGGGGTACAATGAGCAGTTCTTC. This sequence joins TRBV3-1 (or the pseudogene TRBV3-2) and TRBJ2-1; the match to TRBD1 covers 7 bases. This CDR3 region has 13 residues. The V and J ends lost 7 bases and 4 bases, in that order; junction bases with no gene match: 4. Germline CDR1 reads LGHDT; CDR2 reads YNNKEL (reference sequence).

V is TRBV4-2 and J is TRBJ2-3; 10 positions match TRBD2. Germline CDR1 reads LGHNA; CDR2 reads YNFKEQ. Germline trimming cut 0 bases from V and 14 bases from J; bases unmatched to any gene: 5. This CDR3 has 13 amino acids. The CDR3 protein is CASSQDERGGWYF. DNA for the CDR3: TGTGCCAGCAGCCAAGATGAGCGGGGGGGTTGGTATTTT.

For the CDR3, the DNA is TGTGCCAGCAGTTACCGCCCTAGCGGGGCGCGGTCCTACAATGAGCAGTTCTTC. Its protein product is CASSYRPSGARSYNEQFF. V is TRBV6-2 or TRBV6-3 and J is TRBJ2-1; 9 bases map to TRBD2. Germline V gene data show CDR1 as MNHEY and CDR2 as SVGEGT. Losses at the gene ends were 2 bases for V and 1 base for J; bases not matched to a gene: 9. This CDR3 contains 18 residues.

The chain couples TRBV10-2 to TRBJ2-3; 10 bases map to TRBD2. The germline V gene encodes CDR1 WSHSY and CDR2 SAAADI. The J segment lost 7 bases and the V segment lost 3 bases, leaving 10 bases of the junction unmatched. The CDR3 is 16 residues long. CDR3 nucleotide sequence: TGCGCCAGCAGTGAAAGAGCGGGAGGGCCCTCGAATACGCAGTATTTT. This gives the protein CASSERAGGPSNTQYF.

The genes are TRBV6-2 or TRBV6-3 and TRBJ1-2; 7 bases are shared with TRBD1. The CDR3 has 12 amino acids. J was trimmed by 8 bases and V by 5 bases; bases with no gene match: 5. Germline V gives CDR1 MNHEY, CDR2 SVGEGT. CDR3 DNA sequence: TGTGCCAGCAGTAACAGGGGTAGCGGCTACACCTTC. This gives the protein CASSNRGSGYTF.

V usage is TRBV10-3 and J usage is TRBJ2-1; TRBD2 agrees at 10 bases. The length of the CDR3 is 16 residues. With 3 bases clipped from V and 4 bases from J, the junction kept 6 bases outside the gene matches. Germline-derived CDR1 and CDR2 are ENHRY and SYGVKD. This chain's CDR3 is CAISDSSGGTYNEQFF. The DNA for the CDR3 is TGTGCCATCAGTGATTCTAGCGGGGGAACATACAATGAGCAGTTCTTC.

This clone was observed a few times. The chain combines TRBV14 with TRBJ2-2, with TRBD2 matching over 8 bases. Unmatched junction bases numbered 16, after V lost 10 bases and J lost 3 bases. CDR3 length: 17 amino acids. In germline, CDR1 is SGHDN, CDR2 FVKESK. The CDR3 DNA follows: TGTGCCATTACGAGGAGCGGGGGAGGGCCGTACACCGGGGAGCTGTTTTTT. Its translation is CAITRSGGGPYTGELFF.

This clone has only one observation. V is TRBV28 and J is TRBJ2-7; D gene uncertain. The length of the CDR3 is 13 residues. The germline gives CDR1 MDHEN, CDR2 SYDVKM. Trimming left V 6 bases short and J 2 bases short, with 11 bases between. The CDR3 nucleotides read TGTGCCAGCAGCGAAGTCCGAGCCTACGAGCAGTACTTC. Translated, it gives CASSEVRAYEQYF. Supplemented by reference TRBV28 and TRBJ2-7, the full variable domain reads DVKVTQSSRYLVKRTGEKVFLECVQDMDHENMFWYRQDPGLGLRLIYFSYDVKMKEKGDIPEGYSVSREKKERFSLILESASTNQTSMYLCASSEVRAYEQYFGPGTRLTVT.

The chain links TRBV10-2 to TRBJ1-4; 8 bases fit TRBD1. CDR1 is WSHSY and CDR2 is SAAADI in the germline V gene. The CDR3 is 14 amino acids. With V trimmed by 3 bases and J by 6 bases, 3 bases remained unmatched. CDR3 loop: CASSDYRGYEKLFF. Here the CDR3 DNA reads TGCGCCAGCAGTGACTACAGGGGGTATGAAAAACTGTTTTTT.